A selection of T cell receptor beta chains follows, all from one sample in a study of blood T cell repertoires in COVID-19. This table comes from immunoSEQ multiplex PCR, and its TCRdb copy is limited to in-frame clones, with some not included. The data contain under 300,000 clones, 75% to 90% of them singletons. Specimen: PBMCs or T cells enriched from blood (not recorded which). Source of these receptors: a woman in her 30s with acute COVID-19. CDR3s include the opening cysteine and the closing phenylalanine or tryptophan. The D gene is left open where the match is weak. The size entry is marked missing in some rows and otherwise reads once, few, many or a size class.

j_call clone_size v_call d_call cdr3_nt cdr3_aa
TRBJ1-6 . TRBV10-3 . TGTGCCATCACTCAGGAGGGTGGGAATTCACCCCTCCACTTT CAITQEGGNSPLHF
TRBJ2-2 . TRBV21-1 . TGTGCCAGCAGCGCTCGGGCGCTAGCGGGCCCCAAAACCGGGGAGCTGTTTTTT CASSARALAGPKTGELFF
TRBJ2-2 . TRBV6-5 TRBD1 TGTGCCAGCACAGGACAGGGACATCTTGGGGAGCTGTTTTTT CASTGQGHLGELFF
TRBJ2-3 . TRBV18 TRBD2 TGTGCCAGCTCACCACCGAGCGGGGTTAGCACAGATACGCAGTATTTT CASSPPSGVSTDTQYF
TRBJ2-2 . TRBV9 . TGTGCCAGCAGCGTAGAACACACGAACACCGGGGAGCTGTTTTTT CASSVEHTNTGELFF
TRBJ2-7 . TRBV7-2 TRBD2 TGTGCCAGCAGCTTAGGGGGCGGGCTAGCGGTCCCCCCCTACGAGCAGTACTTC CASSLGGGLAVPPYEQYF
TRBJ1-5 . TRBV5-1 . TGCGCCAGCAGCCCCGGTTACGACGGGGTTTATAGCAATCAGCCCCAGCATTTT CASSPGYDGVYSNQPQHF
TRBJ1-3 . TRBV5-4 . TGTGCCAGCAGCGAGGACATGTCTGGAAACACCATATATTTT CASSEDMSGNTIYF
TRBJ2-3 . TRBV6-4 . TGTGCCAGCGGTGGGGGGGGCTCCACAGATACGCAGTATTTT CASGGGGSTDTQYF
TRBJ1-2 few TRBV25-1 TRBD1 TGTGCCAGCAGGACAGGGAAAGGCTACACCTTC CASRTGKGYTF
TRBJ2-1 . TRBV29-1 . TGCAGCGTTGAGATTCTAGACGCTTATGAGCAGTTCTTC CSVEILDAYEQFF
TRBJ1-4 . TRBV5-8 . TGTGCCAGCAGCTTTAAGCTAACTAATGAAAAACTGTTTTTT CASSFKLTNEKLFF
TRBJ1-3 . TRBV5-6 TRBD1 TGTGCCAGTTCCGACAGGGCTGGAAACACCATATATTTT CASSDRAGNTIYF
TRBJ1-1 . TRBV19 TRBD1 TGTGCCAGTAGTAACAGGGGGGTGAACACTGAAGCTTTCTTT CASSNRGVNTEAFF
TRBJ2-4 . TRBV7-9 TRBD2 TGTGCCAGCAGCTTAGTAGCGGGGCGCGGGGAAAACATTCAGTACTTC CASSLVAGRGENIQYF
TRBJ2-7 . TRBV7-8 . TGTGCCAGCAGCTTACTCTCTCAGGGGAGCTCCTACGAGCAGTACTTC CASSLLSQGSSYEQYF
TRBJ2-1 . TRBV5-1 TRBD2 TGCGCCAGCAGGCGGACGACTAGCGGGCCGTTCTATAATGAGCAGTTCTTC CASRRTTSGPFYNEQFF
TRBJ2-1 . TRBV28 TRBD2 TGTGCCAGCAGTCCTTCCGGGACTAGGTCAAATGAGCAGTTCTTC CASSPSGTRSNEQFF
TRBJ2-7 . TRBV11-2 TRBD2 TGTGCCAGCAGCTGGGCAGGGTTAGCGGGAGGGCCAACCCGCGAGCAGTACTTC CASSWAGLAGGPTREQYF
TRBJ2-1 . TRBV11-2 . TGTGCCAGCAGCTTAGGAACTAATGAGCAGTTCTTC CASSLGTNEQFF
TRBJ2-7 . TRBV5-1 TRBD1 TGCGCCAGCAGCTTGGGGGACAGGGTAAGCGAGCAGTACTTC CASSLGDRVSEQYF
TRBJ1-2 . TRBV5-4 . TGTGCCAGCAGCGCCGACAGCTATGGCTACACCTTC CASSADSYGYTF
TRBJ2-2 . TRBV10-3 TRBD1 TGTGCCATCAGCCGCGACAGGGGATCCGGGGAGCTGTTTTTT CAISRDRGSGELFF
TRBJ2-1 . TRBV29-1 . TGCAGCGTTGAATTGGACAGATACAATGAGCAGTTCTTC CSVELDRYNEQFF
TRBJ2-1 . TRBV10-2 . TGCGCCAGCAGAGAACAGGGTGTGAATGAGCAGTTCTTC CASREQGVNEQFF
TRBJ2-1 . TRBV29-1 . TGCAGCGGAACAAGGGGGGGTAGCGGTAATGAGCAGTTCTTC CSGTRGGSGNEQFF
TRBJ1-6 . TRBV6-5 . TGTGCCAGCAGATCGGGGAGCTCCTATAATTCACCCCTCCACTTT CASRSGSSYNSPLHF
TRBJ2-1 once TRBV9 . TGTGCCAGCAGCGTAGTGTCAAGCGGGCCATACAATGAGCAGTTCTTC CASSVVSSGPYNEQFF
TRBJ1-6 . TRBV25-1 . TGTGCCAGCAGTGATTGGGACAAGAATTCACCCCTCCACTTT CASSDWDKNSPLHF
TRBJ2-3 . TRBV5-4 TRBD2 TGTGCCAGCGCCGGGGGAACGACTAGCGGGCGGAACACAGATACGCAGTATTTT CASAGGTTSGRNTDTQYF
TRBJ2-7 . TRBV29-1 TRBD1 TGCAGCGTTCGGACAGGGGACTCCTACGAGCAGTACTTC CSVRTGDSYEQYF
TRBJ2-7 . TRBV30 . TGTGCCTGGAGTCCGCCACGGAGGCGAACCTACGAGCAGTACTTC CAWSPPRRRTYEQYF
TRBJ1-2 once TRBV28 . TGTGCCAGCAGTTTAAACAGTATACTTGGCTACACCTTC CASSLNSILGYTF
TRBJ1-4 . TRBV5-1 . TGCGCCAGCACCGCAAGACTGGACTCAAATGAAAAACTGTTTTTT CASTARLDSNEKLFF
TRBJ1-4 . TRBV6-2/TRBV6-3 TRBD1 TGTGCCAGCAGTTACTCGAGGGGACAGACTTTAGCGGCTAATGAAAAACTGTTTTTT CASSYSRGQTLAANEKLFF
TRBJ1-6 . TRBV19 TRBD1 TGTGCCAGCCACCGGGACAGTAATTCACCCCTCCACTTT CASHRDSNSPLHF
TRBJ2-1 few TRBV27 TRBD2 TGTGCCACTACCCTCGGGGGGGGACTATACAATGAGCAGTTCTTC CATTLGGGLYNEQFF
TRBJ2-1 . TRBV9 . TGTGCCAGCAGCGTATATCTATCCACCTCCTACAATGAGCAGTTCTTC CASSVYLSTSYNEQFF
TRBJ1-2 few TRBV6-5 TRBD1 TGTGCCAGCAGCGCGACAGGGACCGTCTATGGCTACACCTTC CASSATGTVYGYTF
TRBJ1-5 . TRBV11-2 . TGTGCCAGCAGCTTAGTCCCAGGGCGAAATCAGCCCCAGCATTTT CASSLVPGRNQPQHF
TRBJ2-1 few TRBV5-1 . TGCGCCAGCAGCCCCGGGGGTACCTCCTACAATGAGCAGTTCTTC CASSPGGTSYNEQFF
TRBJ1-4 . TRBV5-6 TRBD1 TGTGCCAGCAGCCCGACAGGGGGCGAAAAACTGTTTTTT CASSPTGGEKLFF
TRBJ2-7 . TRBV6-1 . TGTGCCAGCAGTGAAAACCTCGGCTCCTACGAGCAGTACTTC CASSENLGSYEQYF